This T cell receptor (beta chain) originates from a study of cytomegalovirus exposure and HLA in healthy donors. Background on the study: Ancestry clustering placed 81% of several hundred genotyped donors in the Caucasian-associated cluster.

CDR1 and CDR2 (germline): SGHRS, YFSETQ. V lost 4 bases, J lost 0 bases, and 10 bases lay in between. The CDR3 runs to 14 residues. Comments on this clone: Its cognate antigen is unknown.

In the PCR, 60 Vbeta and 13 Jbeta primers were used. The assay was immunoSEQ multiplex PCR, and TCRdb's table has in-frame clones only and misses some. The repertoire consists of roughly 110,000 clones, with roughly 80% occurring once and the leading ten covering approximately 2.4%. The study's findings and limits: For most TCR sequences rarity was the rule, although some public TCRs occurred in many donors. The likely explanation for a cluster of highly shared sequence variants was sequencing artifact. Later work associated fewer than 20,000 TCR beta sequences with HLA alleles at 0.05 false discovery rate.

The clonotype originates from a middle-aged man in good health and CMV-seronegative. Specimen: PBMCs. V gene TRBV5-1 combines with J gene TRBJ1-2; D not resolved. The CDR3 region is CASSPDGANYGYTF. DNA of the CDR3: TGCGCCAGCAGCCCCGACGGAGCTAACTATGGCTACACCTTC.